This entry concerns a single T cell receptor (beta chain). Germline V gene data show CDR1 as LGHDT and CDR2 as YNNKEL (reference sequence). The V end lost 4 bases, the J end lost 6 bases, and 10 bases lay between the germline ends. The CDR3 contains 12 residues. This sample was included in a study of blood T cell repertoires in COVID-19. At the level of the study: Both acute and convalescent COVID-19 samples were obtained from the United States, Italy and Spain. Nucleic acid was either cDNA or gDNA, and it came from T cells, B-cell-depleted T cells, or PBMCs.

Authors' methods: Reference gene primers were amplified, and this amplification served to estimate nucleated cell counts. The method was immunoSEQ multiplex PCR; TCRdb's version includes in-frame clones alone and lacks a portion of them. V and J calls and clone size come straight from that table; D and trimming were deduced from the DNA. The sample yields about 100,000 clones, around 84% seen once. This chain connects TRBV3-1 (or the pseudogene TRBV3-2) to TRBJ2-7, with D perhaps TRBD1 (6 bases). Sequencing was carried out using peripheral blood. The receptor comes from a man in his 60s with acute or convalescent COVID-19. CDR3 DNA sequence: TGTGCCAGCAGCCCGCGGACAGCCGAGCAGTACTTC. The encoded protein is CASSPRTAEQYF.